The entry that follows covers one T cell receptor beta chain sequence. Antigen unknown. The sample belongs to a study of blood T cells in healthy people across ages. Study conclusions and caveats: Strong correlation linked observed beta diversity and percent naive T cells.

The second PCR ran about 6 to 12 cycles with a sample-barcoded 5' primer and J-beta primers. TCRdb re-called the 5' RACE reads with MiXCR, one entry per CDR3 protein. Of roughly 1,100,000 distinct CDR3 sequences listed, roughly 24% were seen once; the top ten hold approximately 0.79%. Germline loops: CDR1 MGHRA, CDR2 YSYEKL. The CDR3 spans 15 residues. The V gene lost 4 bases and the J gene lost 3 bases, with 16 bases spanning the gap. Another study also made use of these data, one on T cells of mothers and their children. That source adds: Related mother-child pairs showed slightly, non-significantly higher overlap than unrelated pairs.

The TCR comes from a girl aged 2 to 9 in good health. The specimen sequenced was blood. The V and J genes are TRBV4-1 and TRBJ2-7; a possible D gene is TRBD2 (6 bases). Written as DNA, the CDR3 is TGCGCCAGCAGCCTCACTAGCTTAGGGATCTACGAGCAGTACTTC. Translation gives CASSLTSLGIYEQYF.